This T cell receptor beta chain stems from a study of T-cell reconstitution after alpha-beta-depleted transplantation in children. The authors prepared the TCRbeta library with unique molecular identifiers. TCRdb redid the calling of the PCR reads with MiXCR, one entry per CDR3 protein. Among 670,000 or so distinct CDR3 sequences, around 14% were seen once, and the ten largest hold around 0.8%. Regarding the study as a whole: Roughly two months post-transplant, alpha-beta T cells reportedly originated from several hundred graft clones that had expanded.

Only a few counts were recorded for this clonotype. Its antigen is unknown. With 0 bases clipped from V and 4 bases from J, the junction kept 6 bases outside the gene matches. This CDR3 contains 17 residues. CDR1 is ENHRY and CDR2 is SYGVKD in the germline V gene. V usage is TRBV10-3 and J usage is TRBJ2-2; 9 bases are shared with TRBD2. This clonotype was obtained from a girl aged 2-10 years with congenital amegakaryocytic thrombocytopenia, due to receive a stem cell transplant. The sample was PBMCs, taken before TCRalphabeta/CD19-depleted stem cell transplant. CDR3 sequence: CAISESGIAGVTGELFF. The CDR3 DNA sequence: TGTGCCATCAGTGAGTCGGGGATAGCGGGAGTCACCGGGGAGCTGTTTTTT.